This T cell receptor (beta chain) originates from a study of metastatic and nonmetastatic thyroid tumors. Study information: For malignant and benign thyroid patients, tumor or nodule tissue and blood were the sources whose repertoires were compared. General study findings and limits: Benign nodules were reported to have significantly lower TCR beta diversity than malignant thyroid tumors, in blood and tumor.

In the authors' workflow: Building a distant-metastasis classifier for papillary thyroid cancer drew on CDR3 differences across clinicopathological groups. TCRdb re-analyzed the PCR reads through MiXCR. V and J calls and clone size were set by TCRdb, not the authors. Altogether roughly 11,000 clones are present, under 30% being singletons, with the ten largest covering about 20%. No patient had received any treatment before thyroid surgery. The ends were cut back, 3 bases at V and 5 bases at J, with 16 bases in the middle. This CDR3 has 15 amino acids. In the case of this clone: Its antigen is undetermined.

The TCR sequence derives from a male donor with papillary thyroid cancer or a benign thyroid nodule (not recorded which). Some clones in this sample may be carry-over from other donors' samples. The rearrangement joins TRBV12-3 or TRBV12-4 to TRBJ1-2; maybe TRBD1 (5 bases). Source material: adjacent normal tissue. The CDR3 DNA sequence: TGTGCCAGCAGTTTTAGAGACAGAGACTCGTATGGCTACACCTTC. Translated: CASSFRDRDSYGYTF.